The TCR beta chain under discussion was sequenced for a study of naive and memory T cell subsets. Broader study findings: Possibly reflecting memory cells re-expressing CD45RA, a few larger clonotypes occurred in naive repertoires, especially CD8. RNA-based TCR counts may shift with T cell activation and differentiation.

Four subsets defined by CD45RA and CD27 were sorted after CD3, CD4, CD8 and live/dead staining. In the case of this clonotype: No antigen is known for it. One base away lies a much larger clone, so this may be a sequencing read error.

Two oligonucleotides, mixed equimolar, formed the beta constant-region primer covering TRBC1 and TRBC2. Ligated cDNA was amplified by four rounds of PCR with nested alpha and beta constant-region primers and SP2. TCRdb redid the calling of the UMI-ligation and nested PCR reads with MiXCR, one entry per CDR3 protein. This table has 98,000 or so distinct CDR3 sequences, 11% appearing once. There are 12 residues in the CDR3. Germline V CDR1 and CDR2: SGHVS, FNYEAQ. The receptor's source is a human donor in good health. Sequencing input: naive CD4+ T cells from blood. The chain joins TRBV7-6 to TRBJ2-1; D call uncertain. DNA for the CDR3: TGTGCCAACAGCTCCTCCCGTGATGAGCAGTTCTTC. Translated: CANSSSRDEQFF.